These 22 T cell receptor beta chains share one sample of origin, sequenced in a study of blood T cells in healthy people across ages. The use of a sample-barcoded 5' primer and a J-beta primer mix characterized a second PCR of about 7 to 12 cycles. Via MiXCR, TCRdb re-called the 5' RACE reads, giving one row per CDR3 protein. The profile shows approximately 1.5 million distinct CDR3 sequences, around 36% of them singletons. The sample taken for sequencing was blood. These receptors came from a woman under 40 in good health.

This clonotype has ten or more counts. The DNA is left out, because the CDR3 cannot be placed on it with certainty; the CDR3 is given as TCRdb lists it. This chain connects TRBV28 to TRBJ2-3; the table's D gene call, TRBD1, was not cross checked with the DNA. A total of 14 residues make up the CDR3, ends included. Germline assignment: CDR1 MDHEN and CDR2 SYDVKM. The chain's CDR3 is CASSSSGVEDTQYF.

V gene TRBV20-1 combines with J gene TRBJ2-7; D could derive from TRBD1 or TRBD2 (6 bases each). The DNA end favors TRBJ2-5, so the J call may be wrong. CDR3 size: 15 residues. CDR1 and CDR2 (germline): DFQATT, SNEGSKA (reference sequence). The CDR3 spells CSAGEARDTLETQYF. The CDR3 coding sequence is TGCAGTGCCGGAGAAGCGCGGGACACCCTAGAGACCCAGTACTTC.

This clonotype has a count of ten or more. The chain uses TRBV2 and TRBJ1-5, with TRBD1 as a possible D gene (5 bases). The V end lost 6 bases, the J end lost 4 bases, and 10 bases lay between the germline ends. This CDR3 spans 13 amino acids. The germline V gene encodes CDR1 SNHLY and CDR2 FYNNEI. DNA of the CDR3: TGTGCCAGCAGCAGAGGGGAAAATCAGCCCCAGCATTTT. As protein: CASSRGENQPQHF.

This clonotype was detected a few times. This rearrangement joins TRBV6-5 to TRBJ2-5; no clear D. This CDR3 is built from 15 residues. Trimming removed 5 bases at V and 0 bases at J, with 13 bases between. CDR1 and CDR2 from the germline V gene are MNHEY and SVGAGI. The CDR3 bases are TGTGCCAGCAGTCCCCCGGGCCTCGACCAAGAGACCCAGTACTTC. It yields the protein CASSPPGLDQETQYF.

The rearrangement links TRBV6-2 or TRBV6-3 to TRBJ2-6; no firm D call. CDR3 length equals 13 residues. CDR1 is MNHEY and CDR2 is SVGEGT in the germline V gene. Trimming cost V 8 bases and J 0 bases, with 5 bases left between them. This CDR3 reads CASELSGANVLTF. CDR3 nucleotide sequence: TGTGCCAGCGAACTCTCTGGGGCCAACGTCCTGACTTTC.

This clonotype was recorded at least ten times. The rearrangement joins TRBV29-1 to TRBJ2-5, with TRBD1 matching 7 bases. This CDR3 has 13 residues. CDR1 is SQVTM, CDR2 ANQGSEA, per germline. V lost 6 bases to trimming and J lost 3 bases; unmatched junction nucleotides: 7. In DNA form, the CDR3 reads TGCAGCGTCCTACAGGGGTATGAAGAGACCCAGTACTTC. It codes for CSVLQGYEETQYF.

V gene TRBV4-1 combines with J gene TRBJ2-3; TRBD2 matches at 10 bases. CDR1 and CDR2 from the germline V gene are MGHRA and YSYEKL. The CDR3 has 17 amino acids. V gave up 3 bases and J gave up 6 bases; unmatched junction bases: 12. The CDR3 DNA reads as TGCGCCAGCAGCCATCTATATAAGCGGGGGGGCCCGGATACGCAGTATTTT. Encoded protein: CASSHLYKRGGPDTQYF.

This clonotype has only a few counts. The chain combines TRBV28 with TRBJ2-7, with D perhaps matching TRBD1 or TRBD2 (6 bases each). Germline-derived CDR1 and CDR2 are MDHEN and SYDVKM. This CDR3 contains 13 residues. CDR3 DNA sequence: TGTGCTGTCGAGGGGGAGGTGAATTACGAGCAGTACTTC. It specifies CAVEGEVNYEQYF. The full variable domain, in which reference TRBV28 and TRBJ2-7 provide the parts outside the CDR3, is DVKVTQSSRYLVKRTGEKVFLECVQDMDHENMFWYRQDPGLGLRLIYFSYDVKMKEKGDIPEGYSVSREKKERFSLILESASTNQTSMYLCAVEGEVNYEQYFGPGTRLTVT.

The chain has TRBV20-1 and TRBJ1-1; 9 nucleotides align to TRBD1. Germline CDR1 DFQATT, CDR2 SNEGSKA (reference sequence). V was clipped by 6 bases and J by 5 bases; unmatched bases: 7. The CDR3 is 13 amino acids. The CDR3 here is CSANTGGRTEAFF. The CDR3 bases are TGCAGTGCAAATACAGGGGGCCGAACTGAAGCTTTCTTT.

The chain couples TRBV27 to TRBJ1-4, with D possibly TRBD1 on 6 matching bases. V dropped 6 bases and J dropped 0 bases, with 11 bases sitting between them. In germline, CDR1 is MNHEY, CDR2 SMNVEV (reference sequence). The CDR3 length is 15 residues. CDR3 coding DNA: TGTGCCAGCAGGAAACAGGGCGCAACTAATGAAAAACTGTTTTTT. Its protein product is CASRKQGATNEKLFF.

This rearrangement joins TRBV29-1 to TRBJ2-2; 8 bases align to TRBD1. Germline lookup yields CDR1 SQVTM and CDR2 ANQGSEA. V gave up 7 bases and J gave up 6 bases; unmatched junction bases: 7. This CDR3 is built from 13 residues. CDR3: CSGTGTGAGELFF. The CDR3 DNA follows: TGCAGCGGAACCGGGACAGGAGCCGGGGAGCTGTTTTTT.

The chain joins TRBV2 to TRBJ2-2; the D is unclear. This CDR3 is 11 amino acids long. The V and J ends lost 8 bases and 7 bases respectively, with 8 bases between them. Germline V gene sequence: CDR1 SNHLY, CDR2 FYNNEI. The CDR3 bases are TGTGCCAGCTCGATGGACGGGGAGCTGTTTTTT. This encodes CASSMDGELFF.

This clonotype was recorded a few times. The chain links TRBV5-1 to TRBJ2-1; 7 nucleotides align to TRBD2. This CDR3 has 16 amino acids. CDR1 and CDR2 from the germline V gene are SGHRS and YFSETQ. The trim removed 4 bases at V and 2 bases at J, leaving 9 bases unmatched. CDR3 nucleotides: TGCGCCAGCAGCCGGACCCTAGCGGAAACCTACAATGAGCAGTTCTTC. Translation gives CASSRTLAETYNEQFF.

This clonotype has a handful of counts. The chain carries TRBV20-1 and TRBJ2-5; TRBD2 agrees at 11 bases. The CDR3 is made up of 13 amino acids. With 7 bases clipped from V and 3 bases from J, the junction kept 4 bases outside the gene matches. Germline V gene sequence: CDR1 DFQATT, CDR2 SNEGSKA (reference sequence). Written as DNA, the CDR3 is TGCAGTGAGGCTAGCGGGGGGAAAGAGACCCAGTACTTC. Translated: CSEASGGKETQYF.

This rearrangement joins TRBV4-1 to TRBJ2-4, with D perhaps TRBD1 or TRBD2 (5 bases each). The CDR3 loop spans 16 amino acids. V was shortened by 0 bases and J by 0 bases, with 9 bases between the two germline ends. The germline CDR1 and CDR2 sequences are MGHRA and YSYEKL. CDR3 residues: CASSQDLGVAKNIQYF. The CDR3 coding sequence is TGCGCCAGCAGCCAAGATTTGGGGGTAGCCAAAAACATTCAGTACTTC.

The rearrangement links TRBV7-2 to TRBJ2-1; 10 bases line up with TRBD2. Trimming took 1 base from V and 5 from J; bases not matched to a gene: 2. The CDR3 is 15 amino acids. The germline CDR1 and CDR2 sequences are SGHTA and FQGNSA. Here the CDR3 reads CASSLVGTSDNEQFF. CDR3 DNA: TGTGCCAGCAGCTTAGTTGGGACTAGCGACAATGAGCAGTTCTTC.

This chain links TRBV6-1 with TRBJ2-1; TRBD2 matches 8 bases. Unmatched junction bases numbered 3, after V lost 2 bases and J lost 3 bases. The CDR3 extends over 15 amino acids. CDR1 MNHNS and CDR2 SASEGT come from the germline V gene. The CDR3 region is CASSEMSGSYNEQFF. The CDR3 DNA reads as TGTGCCAGCAGTGAAATGAGCGGGAGCTACAATGAGCAGTTCTTC.

The rearrangement joins TRBV7-9 to TRBJ2-5; no firm D call. The V gene lost 2 bases and the J gene lost 2 bases, with 15 bases spanning the gap. This CDR3 contains 16 residues. The V gene's germline CDR1 is SEHNR and CDR2 FQNEAQ (reference sequence). In nucleotides, the CDR3 is TGTGCCAGCAGCTTAATCGTGGGAAATACACAAGAGACCCAGTACTTC. As protein: CASSLIVGNTQETQYF.

Only a few counts were recorded for this clonotype. This chain connects TRBV7-3 to TRBJ1-2, with 7 bases aligning to TRBD1. The CDR3 is made up of 12 amino acids. Losses at the gene ends were 2 bases for V and 13 bases for J; bases not matched to a gene: 7. Germline V gene sequence: CDR1 SGHTA, CDR2 FQGTGA. Here the CDR3 DNA reads TGTGCCAGCAGCTTAGGGGACAGATCTCCCACCTTC. Protein: CASSLGDRSPTF. Based on the CDR3 plus reference TRBV7-3 and TRBJ1-2, the full variable domain is GAGVSQTPSNKVTEKGKYVELRCDPISGHTALYWYRQSLGQGPEFLIYFQGTGAADDSGLPNDRFFAVRPEGSVSTLKIQRTERGDSAVYLCASSLGDRSPTFGSGTRLTVV.

For the CDR3, the DNA is TGTGCCATCAGTGAGGCAGTTGGGGGGGGGCTAAACAATGAGCAGTTCTTC. It translates to CAISEAVGGGLNNEQFF. The chain links TRBV10-3 to TRBJ2-1; weak D call: TRBD2 (7 bases). This CDR3 contains 17 residues. Trimming stripped 2 bases from V and 5 bases from J, with 19 bases between. Germline V lookup: CDR1 ENHRY, CDR2 SYGVKD.

A few counts support this clonotype. The chain joins TRBV5-1 to TRBJ2-3; 7 bases map to TRBD1. The V and J ends lost 4 bases and 3 bases, in that order; junction bases with no gene match: 8. CDR3 size: 15 residues. Germline CDR1 is SGHRS and CDR2 is YFSETQ. Here the CDR3 reads CASSLGQVLTDTQYF. In DNA, the CDR3 is TGCGCCAGCAGCCTCGGACAGGTTCTTACAGATACGCAGTATTTT.

This clonotype was observed a handful of times. This chain connects TRBV9 to TRBJ2-7, with D possibly being TRBD1 (6 bases). Germline CDR1 SGDLS, CDR2 YYNGEE. Deletions cut 0 bases from V and 6 bases from J, with 13 bases between. The CDR3 is 14 residues long. This chain's CDR3 is CASSVASPGAEQYF. CDR3 DNA sequence: TGTGCCAGCAGCGTAGCTTCCCCAGGGGCCGAGCAGTACTTC.